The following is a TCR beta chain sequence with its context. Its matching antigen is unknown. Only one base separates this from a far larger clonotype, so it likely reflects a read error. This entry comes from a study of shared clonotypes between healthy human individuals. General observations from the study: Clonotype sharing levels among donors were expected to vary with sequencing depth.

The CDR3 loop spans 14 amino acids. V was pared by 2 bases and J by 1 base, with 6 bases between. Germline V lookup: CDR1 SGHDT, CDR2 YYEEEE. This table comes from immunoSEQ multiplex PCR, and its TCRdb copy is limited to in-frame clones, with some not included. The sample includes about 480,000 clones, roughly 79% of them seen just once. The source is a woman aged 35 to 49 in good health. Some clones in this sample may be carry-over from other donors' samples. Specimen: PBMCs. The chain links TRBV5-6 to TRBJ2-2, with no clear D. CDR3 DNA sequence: TGTGCCAGCAGCTTATTCGGGAACACCGGGGAGCTGTTTTTT. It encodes CASSLFGNTGELFF. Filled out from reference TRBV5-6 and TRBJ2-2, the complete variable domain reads DAGVTQSPTHLIKTRGQQVTLRCSPKSGHDTVSWYQQALGQGPQFIFQYYEEEERQRGNFPDRFSGHQFPNYSSELNVNALLLGDSALYLCASSLFGNTGELFFGEGSRLTVL.